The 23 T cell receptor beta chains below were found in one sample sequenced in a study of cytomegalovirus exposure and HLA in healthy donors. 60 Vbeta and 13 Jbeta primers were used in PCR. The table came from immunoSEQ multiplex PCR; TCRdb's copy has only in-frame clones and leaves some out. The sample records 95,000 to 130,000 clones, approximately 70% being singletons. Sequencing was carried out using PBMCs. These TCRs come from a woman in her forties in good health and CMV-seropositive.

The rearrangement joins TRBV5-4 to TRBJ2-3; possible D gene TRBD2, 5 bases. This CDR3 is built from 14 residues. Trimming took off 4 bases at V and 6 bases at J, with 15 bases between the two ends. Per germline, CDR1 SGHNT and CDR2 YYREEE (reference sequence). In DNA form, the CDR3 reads TGTGCCAGCAGCCCGGAACGGACTCGCGATACGCAGTATTTT. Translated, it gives CASSPERTRDTQYF.

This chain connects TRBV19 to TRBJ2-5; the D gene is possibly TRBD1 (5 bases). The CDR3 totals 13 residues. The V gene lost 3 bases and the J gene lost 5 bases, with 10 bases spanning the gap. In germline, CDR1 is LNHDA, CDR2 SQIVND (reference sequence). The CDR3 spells CASSMGPAETQYF. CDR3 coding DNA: TGTGCCAGTAGTATGGGGCCGGCGGAGACCCAGTACTTC.

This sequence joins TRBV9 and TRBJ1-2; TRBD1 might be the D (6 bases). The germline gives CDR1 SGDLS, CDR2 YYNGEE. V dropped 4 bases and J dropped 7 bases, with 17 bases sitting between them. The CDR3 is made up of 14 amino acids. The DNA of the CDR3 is TGTGCCAGCAGCCCCGGACGGGGGGCGGGTGGCTACACCTTC. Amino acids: CASSPGRGAGGYTF.

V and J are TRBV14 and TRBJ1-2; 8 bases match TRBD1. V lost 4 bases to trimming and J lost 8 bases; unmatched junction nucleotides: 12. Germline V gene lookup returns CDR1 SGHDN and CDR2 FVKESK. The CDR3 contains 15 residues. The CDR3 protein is CASSPDLTGVWGYTF. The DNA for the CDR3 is TGTGCCAGCAGCCCTGATTTGACAGGGGTTTGGGGCTACACCTTC.

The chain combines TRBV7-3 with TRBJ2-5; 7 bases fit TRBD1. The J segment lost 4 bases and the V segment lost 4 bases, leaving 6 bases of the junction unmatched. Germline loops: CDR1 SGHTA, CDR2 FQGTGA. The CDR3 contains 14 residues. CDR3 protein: CASSYRGPGETQYF. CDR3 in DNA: TGTGCCAGCAGCTATAGGGGGCCGGGAGAGACCCAGTACTTC.

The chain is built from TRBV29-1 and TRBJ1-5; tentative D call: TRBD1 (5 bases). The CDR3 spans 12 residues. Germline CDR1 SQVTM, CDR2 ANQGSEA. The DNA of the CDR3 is TGCAGTGGCGGGGGAAGCAATCAGCCCCAGCATTTT. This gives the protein CSGGGSNQPQHF.

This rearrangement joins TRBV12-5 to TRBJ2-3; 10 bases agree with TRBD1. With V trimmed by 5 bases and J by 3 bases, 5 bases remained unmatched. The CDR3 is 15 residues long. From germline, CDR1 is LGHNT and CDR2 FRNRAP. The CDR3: CASGPGTGDTDTQYF. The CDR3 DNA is TGTGCTAGTGGTCCCGGGACAGGGGATACAGATACGCAGTATTTT.

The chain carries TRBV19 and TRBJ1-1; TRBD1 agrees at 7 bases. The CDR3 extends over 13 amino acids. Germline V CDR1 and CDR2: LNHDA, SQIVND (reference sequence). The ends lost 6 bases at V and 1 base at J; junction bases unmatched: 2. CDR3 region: CASRRQGNTEAFF. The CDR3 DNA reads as TGTGCCAGTAGACGACAGGGGAACACTGAAGCTTTCTTT.

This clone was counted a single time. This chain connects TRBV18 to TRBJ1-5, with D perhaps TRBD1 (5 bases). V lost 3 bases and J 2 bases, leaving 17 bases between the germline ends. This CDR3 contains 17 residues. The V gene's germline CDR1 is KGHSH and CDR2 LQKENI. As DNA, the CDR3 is TGTGCCAGCTCACCGAATGGGGGTACGGGGGGCAATCAGCCCCAGCATTTT. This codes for CASSPNGGTGGNQPQHF.

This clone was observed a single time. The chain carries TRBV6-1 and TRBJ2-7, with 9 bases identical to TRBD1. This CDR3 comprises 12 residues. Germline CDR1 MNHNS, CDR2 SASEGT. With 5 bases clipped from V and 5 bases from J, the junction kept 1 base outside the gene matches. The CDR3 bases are TGTGCCAGCAGTTGGACAGGGGACGAGCAGTACTTC. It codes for CASSWTGDEQYF.

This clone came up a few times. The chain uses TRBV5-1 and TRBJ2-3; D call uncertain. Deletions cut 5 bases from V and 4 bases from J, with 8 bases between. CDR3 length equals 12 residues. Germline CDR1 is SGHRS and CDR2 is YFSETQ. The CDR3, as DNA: TGCGCCAGCAGATCCGACTCAGATACGCAGTATTTT. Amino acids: CASRSDSDTQYF.

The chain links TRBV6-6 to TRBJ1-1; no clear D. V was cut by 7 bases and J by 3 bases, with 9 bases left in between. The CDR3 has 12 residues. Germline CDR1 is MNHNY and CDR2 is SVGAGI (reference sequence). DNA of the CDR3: TGTGCCAGCATCGACGGGTACACTGAAGCTTTCTTT. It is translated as CASIDGYTEAFF.

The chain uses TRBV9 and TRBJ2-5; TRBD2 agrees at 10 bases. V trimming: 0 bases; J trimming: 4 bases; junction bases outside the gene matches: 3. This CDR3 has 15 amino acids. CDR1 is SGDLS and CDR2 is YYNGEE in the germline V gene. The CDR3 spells CASSVAASGRETQYF. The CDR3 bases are TGTGCCAGCAGCGTAGCGGCTAGCGGGAGAGAGACCCAGTACTTC. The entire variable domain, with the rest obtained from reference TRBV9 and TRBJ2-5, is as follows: DSGVTQTPKHLITATGQRVTLRCSPRSGDLSVYWYQQSLDQGLQFLIQYYNGEERAKGNILERFSAQQFPDLHSELNLSSLELGDSALYFCASSVAASGRETQYFGPGTRLLVL.

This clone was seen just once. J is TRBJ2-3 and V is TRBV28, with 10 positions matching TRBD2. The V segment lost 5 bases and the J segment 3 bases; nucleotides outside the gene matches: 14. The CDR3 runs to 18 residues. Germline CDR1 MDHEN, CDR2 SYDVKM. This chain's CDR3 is CASSLTPSGSGETDTQYF. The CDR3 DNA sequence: TGTGCCAGCAGTCTTACCCCTAGCGGGAGCGGAGAAACAGATACGCAGTATTTT.

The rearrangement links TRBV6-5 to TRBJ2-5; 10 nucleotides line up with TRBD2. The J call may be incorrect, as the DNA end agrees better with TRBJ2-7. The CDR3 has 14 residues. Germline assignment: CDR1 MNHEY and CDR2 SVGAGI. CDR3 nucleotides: TGTGCCAGCAGTACTAGCGGGGCCTCCTACGAGCAGTACTTC. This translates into CASSTSGASYEQYF.

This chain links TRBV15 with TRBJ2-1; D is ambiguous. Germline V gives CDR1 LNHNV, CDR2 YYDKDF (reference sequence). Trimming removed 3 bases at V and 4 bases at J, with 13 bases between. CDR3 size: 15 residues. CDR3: CATSSEKQSYNEQFF. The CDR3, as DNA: TGTGCCACCAGCAGTGAGAAACAGTCGTACAATGAGCAGTTCTTC.

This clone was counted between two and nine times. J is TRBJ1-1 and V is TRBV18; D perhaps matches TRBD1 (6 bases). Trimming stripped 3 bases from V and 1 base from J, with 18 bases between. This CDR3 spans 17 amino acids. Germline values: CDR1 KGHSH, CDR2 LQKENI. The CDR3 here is CASSPRQEGGSNTEAFF. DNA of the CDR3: TGTGCCAGCTCACCCCGACAGGAAGGCGGGTCGAACACTGAAGCTTTCTTT.

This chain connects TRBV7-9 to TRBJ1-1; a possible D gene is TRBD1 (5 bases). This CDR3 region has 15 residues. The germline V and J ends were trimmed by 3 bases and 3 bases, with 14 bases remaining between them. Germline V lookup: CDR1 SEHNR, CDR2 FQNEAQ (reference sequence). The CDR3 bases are TGTGCCAGCAGCTTCTCAGGGCGGTTTGACACTGAAGCTTTCTTT. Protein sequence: CASSFSGRFDTEAFF.

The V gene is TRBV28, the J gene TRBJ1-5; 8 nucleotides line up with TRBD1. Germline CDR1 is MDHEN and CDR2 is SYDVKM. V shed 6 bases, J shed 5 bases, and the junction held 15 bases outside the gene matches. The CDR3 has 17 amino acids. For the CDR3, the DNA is TGTGCCAGCAGGATGTGGGATCCGGGACAGGCCTATCAGCCCCAGCATTTT. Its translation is CASRMWDPGQAYQPQHF.

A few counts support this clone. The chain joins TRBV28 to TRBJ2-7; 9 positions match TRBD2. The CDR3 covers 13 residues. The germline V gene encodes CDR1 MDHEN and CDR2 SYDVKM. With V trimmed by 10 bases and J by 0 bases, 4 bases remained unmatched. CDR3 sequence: CATRSGSSYEQYF. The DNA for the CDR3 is TGTGCCACCCGTAGCGGGAGCTCCTACGAGCAGTACTTC.

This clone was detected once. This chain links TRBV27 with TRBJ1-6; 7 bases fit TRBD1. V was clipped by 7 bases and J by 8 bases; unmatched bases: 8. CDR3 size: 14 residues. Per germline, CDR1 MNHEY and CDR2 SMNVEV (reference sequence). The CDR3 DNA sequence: TGTGCCAGCACCTCTGACAGGGAGGATTCACCCCTCCACTTT. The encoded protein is CASTSDREDSPLHF.

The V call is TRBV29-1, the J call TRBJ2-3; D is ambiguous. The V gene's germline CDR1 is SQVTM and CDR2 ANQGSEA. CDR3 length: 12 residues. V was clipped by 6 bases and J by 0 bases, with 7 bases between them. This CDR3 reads CSVRLSTDTQYF. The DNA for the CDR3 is TGCAGCGTAAGACTGAGCACAGATACGCAGTATTTT.

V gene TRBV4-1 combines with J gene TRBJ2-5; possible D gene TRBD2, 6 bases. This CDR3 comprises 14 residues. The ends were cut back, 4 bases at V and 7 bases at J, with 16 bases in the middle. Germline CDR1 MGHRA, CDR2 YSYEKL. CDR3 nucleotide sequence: TGCGCCAGCAGCCTTATAGCGGATCCGGGGACCCAGTACTTC. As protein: CASSLIADPGTQYF.